Listed here are 5 T cell receptor beta chains from one sample, sequenced in a study of graft-versus-host responses after intestinal transplantation. Lymphocytes (intraepithelial and lamina propria) were released by processing the graft tissue. The repertoire was sequenced with immunoSEQ multiplex PCR; TCRdb's copy has only in-frame clones and lacks some. Of 15,000 to 20,000 clones listed, 65% to 90% are singletons. Sequencing was performed on ileum tissue, taken about 600 days after intestinal transplantation. The receptors come from a human patient who received an intestinal transplant, so some T cells may come from the graft donor.

The chain carries TRBV11-1 and TRBJ2-6; the D call may be TRBD1 or TRBD2 (5 bases each). The V gene lost 3 bases and the J gene lost 0 bases, with 15 bases spanning the gap. The CDR3 loop spans 18 amino acids. From germline, CDR1 is SGHAT and CDR2 FQDESV (reference sequence). The CDR3 DNA reads TGTGCCAGCAGCTTCGGGACGGCGCTAAACTCTGGGGCCAACGTCCTGACTTTC. The encoded protein is CASSFGTALNSGANVLTF.

The chain carries TRBV7-9 and TRBJ2-1; 7 bases are a match to TRBD2. CDR3 length equals 18 residues. The germline CDR1 and CDR2 sequences are SEHNR and FQNEAQ (reference sequence). V lost 2 bases to trimming and J lost 9 bases; unmatched junction nucleotides: 19. DNA of the CDR3: TGTGCCAGCAGCTTAACCCCAACTAGCGTTTTTATGGCCGGTGAGCAGTTCTTC. It yields the protein CASSLTPTSVFMAGEQFF.

The chain is built from TRBV27 and TRBJ1-1; D perhaps matches TRBD1 (5 bases). The V and J ends lost 4 bases and 0 bases respectively, with 21 bases between them. This CDR3 has 18 residues. CDR1 and CDR2 (germline): MNHEY, SMNVEV (reference sequence). CDR3 protein: CASSSSNGGILLNTEAFF. As DNA, the CDR3 is TGTGCCAGCAGTTCCTCCAACGGGGGGATACTCTTGAACACTGAAGCTTTCTTT.

V gene TRBV5-1 combines with J gene TRBJ2-3; the D is unclear. The V and J ends lost 3 bases and 0 bases respectively, with 5 bases between them. CDR1 SGHRS and CDR2 YFSETQ come from the germline V gene. This CDR3 spans 13 amino acids. The CDR3 sequence: CASSYPSTDTQYF. The CDR3, as DNA: TGCGCCAGCAGCTACCCTAGCACAGATACGCAGTATTTT.

This clone was found a few times. V and J are TRBV6-1 and TRBJ1-2; D is unclear. Trimming stripped 1 base from V and 4 bases from J, with 10 bases between. Germline CDR1 reads MNHNS; CDR2 reads SASEGT. The CDR3 loop spans 14 amino acids. The CDR3: CASSEGGRIYGYTF. CDR3 coding DNA: TGTGCCAGCAGTGAAGGGGGTAGAATCTATGGCTACACCTTC.